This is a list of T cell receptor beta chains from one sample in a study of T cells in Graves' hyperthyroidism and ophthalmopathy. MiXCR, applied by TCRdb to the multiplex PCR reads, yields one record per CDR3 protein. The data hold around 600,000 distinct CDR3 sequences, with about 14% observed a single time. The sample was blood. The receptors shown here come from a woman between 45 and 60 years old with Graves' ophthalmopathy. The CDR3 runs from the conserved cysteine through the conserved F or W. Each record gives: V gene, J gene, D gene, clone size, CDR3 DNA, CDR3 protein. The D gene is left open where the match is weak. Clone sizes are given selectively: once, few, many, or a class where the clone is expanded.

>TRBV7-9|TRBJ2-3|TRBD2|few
TGTGCCAGCAGCCAAGAAACTAGCGGGAGGACCCGAAGCACAGATACGCAGTATTTT
CASSQETSGRTRSTDTQYF
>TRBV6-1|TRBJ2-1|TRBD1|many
TGTGCCAGCAGTGAAGTAGGGACAGGGGGCGGCGGTGAGCAGTTCTTC
CASSEVGTGGGGEQFF
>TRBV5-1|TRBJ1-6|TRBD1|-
TGCGCCAGCAGTCTTCAATCAGGGGGTCTAGAACCCCTCCACTTT
CASSLQSGGLEPLHF
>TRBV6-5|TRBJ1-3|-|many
TGTGCCAGCAGTTACGCGTTCGGCGGGACTACCTCTGGAAACACCATATATTTT
CASSYAFGGTTSGNTIYF
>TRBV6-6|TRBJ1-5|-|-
TGTGCCAGCAGTTACGAGGGTTTAAGGGGTTATCAGCCCCAGCATTTT
CASSYEGLRGYQPQHF
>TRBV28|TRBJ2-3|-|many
TGTGCCAGCAGTTTGATTACCTCTTCGGATACGCAGTATTTT
CASSLITSSDTQYF
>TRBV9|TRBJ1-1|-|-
TGTGCCAGCAGCGTAGGGACGGCCGGGGAAGCTTTCTTT
CASSVGTAGEAFF
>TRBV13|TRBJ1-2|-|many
TGTGCCAGCAGTCTTATGTGGGAAAACTATGGCTACACCTTC
CASSLMWENYGYTF
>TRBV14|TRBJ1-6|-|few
TGTGCCAGCAGCCGAGGAAAGCCAAATTCACCCCTCCACTTT
CASSRGKPNSPLHF
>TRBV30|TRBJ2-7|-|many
TGTGCCTGGGGAGACAGTTCCGAGCAGTACTTC
CAWGDSSEQYF
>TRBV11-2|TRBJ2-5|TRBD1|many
TGTGCCAGCAGCCAACAGGGGGCTGAGACCCAGTACTTC
CASSQQGAETQYF
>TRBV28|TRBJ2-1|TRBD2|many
TGTGCCAGCAACCCGGGACTAGCCTTTTTTAGCTCCTACAATGAGCAGTTCTTC
CASNPGLAFFSSYNEQFF
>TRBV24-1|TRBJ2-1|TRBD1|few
TGTGCCACCAGTGATACCGACAGGGGGAATTTTGGGAATGAGCAGTTCTTC
CATSDTDRGNFGNEQFF
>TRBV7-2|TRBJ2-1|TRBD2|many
TGTGCCAGCAGCCGCCGGGAGTTAGCGGGCAATGAGCAGTTCTTC
CASSRRELAGNEQFF
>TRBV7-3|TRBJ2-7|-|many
TGTGCCAGCAGCTTAACGTCGACCCACTACGAGCAGTACTTC
CASSLTSTHYEQYF
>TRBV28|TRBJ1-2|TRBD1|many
TGTGCCAGCAGCACAAACAGGGGGCAGGACTATGGCTACACCTTC
CASSTNRGQDYGYTF
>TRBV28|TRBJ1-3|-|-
TGTGCCAGCCGTAGAGACACCATATATTTT
CASRRDTIYF
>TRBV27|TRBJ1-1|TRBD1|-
TGTGCCAGCAGCCGATCCGGGACAGCCGCTTTTATGAACACTGAAGCTTTCTTT
CASSRSGTAAFMNTEAFF
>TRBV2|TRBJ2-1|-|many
TGTGCCAGCAGTGAGCAAGGTTGGACCAGATCCTACAATGAGCAGTTCTTC
CASSEQGWTRSYNEQFF
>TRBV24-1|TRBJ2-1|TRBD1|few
TGTGCCACCAGTGATCAGGGCGGGACAGGGGACAATGAGCAGTTCTTC
CATSDQGGTGDNEQFF
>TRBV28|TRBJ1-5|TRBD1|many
TGTGCCAGCAGTTTGTCGACAGGGGATCAGCCCCAGCATTTT
CASSLSTGDQPQHF
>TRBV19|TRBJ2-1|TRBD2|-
TGTGCCAGTAGTCTAGCGGGAGGGCCCAGTGAGCAGTTCTTC
CASSLAGGPSEQFF
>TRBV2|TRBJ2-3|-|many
TGTGCCAGCGGAATTGGGACTAGCACAGATACGCAGTATTTT
CASGIGTSTDTQYF
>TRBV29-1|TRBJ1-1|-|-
TGCAGCGCCCTTCGGACAGTCAGGAACACTGAAGCTTTCTTT
CSALRTVRNTEAFF
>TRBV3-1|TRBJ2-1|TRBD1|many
TGTGCCAGCAGCCGTGGTAAGACAGGGGTCGACAATGAGCAGTTCTTC
CASSRGKTGVDNEQFF
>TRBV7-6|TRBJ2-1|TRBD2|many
TGTGCCAGCAGCTTATCGGGTGGAACTAGCGTTTACAATGAGCAGTTCTTC
CASSLSGGTSVYNEQFF
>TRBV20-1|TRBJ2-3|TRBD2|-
TGCAGTGCTAGACCCCTTGCGGGAGTTAGAGATACGCAGTATTTT
CSARPLAGVRDTQYF
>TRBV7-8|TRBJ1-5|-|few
TGTGCCAGCAGCTTAGCCGAGACAGGAAAATATAGCAATCAGCCCCAGCATTTT
CASSLAETGKYSNQPQHF
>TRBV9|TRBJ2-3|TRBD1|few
TGTGCCAGCAGCGTAGAGGGACAGGGGATCACAGATACGCAGTATTTT
CASSVEGQGITDTQYF
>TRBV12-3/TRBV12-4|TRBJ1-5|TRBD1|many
TGTGCCAGCAGCATAGGGACAGGGGGGCAGCCCCAGCATTTT
CASSIGTGGQPQHF
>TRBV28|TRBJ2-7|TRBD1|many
TGTGCCAGCAGGGGACAGGGGGACTCCTACGAGCAGTACTTC
CASRGQGDSYEQYF
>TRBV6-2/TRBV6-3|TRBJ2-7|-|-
TGTGCCAGCAGGCTGACTGCTAGGAGGGAGCAGTACTTC
CASRLTARREQYF
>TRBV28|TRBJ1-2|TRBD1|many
TGTGCCAGCAGTGGGACAGGGGAGGTCTATGGCTACACCTTC
CASSGTGEVYGYTF
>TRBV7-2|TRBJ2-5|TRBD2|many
TGTGCCAGCAGCTTAGGACTAGCGGGAGCGTCCCAGTACTTC
CASSLGLAGASQYF
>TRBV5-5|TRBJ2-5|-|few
TGTGCCAGCAGCCCCTTGGGGGGAGAGACCCAGTACTTC
CASSPLGGETQYF
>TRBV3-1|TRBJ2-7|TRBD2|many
TGTGCCAGCAGCCAAGTTACTAGCGGGATTCCGTACTTC
CASSQVTSGIPYF
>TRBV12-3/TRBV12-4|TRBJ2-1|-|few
TGTGCCAGCAGTTTAAGTAAGTCAGGGAGAGGGAATGAGCAGTTCTTC
CASSLSKSGRGNEQFF
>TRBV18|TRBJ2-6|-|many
TGTGCCGGTGGACAAAACTCTGGGGCCAACGTCCTGACTTTC
CAGGQNSGANVLTF
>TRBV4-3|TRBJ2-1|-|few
TGCGCCAGCAGCCAAGATCCCCTAGCAAGCGAGCAGTTCTTC
CASSQDPLASEQFF
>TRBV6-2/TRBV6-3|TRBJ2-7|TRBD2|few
TGTGCCAGCAGTTACTGGCGGGGGAGATACGAGCAGTACTTC
CASSYWRGRYEQYF
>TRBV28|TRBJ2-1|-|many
TGTGCCAGCAGTTTAGATCGGACAGCCTCCTACAATGAGCAGTTCTTC
CASSLDRTASYNEQFF
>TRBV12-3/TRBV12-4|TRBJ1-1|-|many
TGTGCCAGCAGCTCGGGCCCAGACACGAACACTGAAGCTTTCTTT
CASSSGPDTNTEAFF
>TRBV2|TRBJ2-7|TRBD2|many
TGTGCCAGCAGTCCTAGCGGGAGATACGAGCAGTACTTC
CASSPSGRYEQYF
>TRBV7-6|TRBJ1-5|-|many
TGTGCCAGCAGCTTAGGACAGACGGGGCTCAATCAGCCCCAGCATTTT
CASSLGQTGLNQPQHF
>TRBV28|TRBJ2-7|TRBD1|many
TGTGCCAGCAGACCCGGGACAGTGGCCTACGAGCAGTACTTC
CASRPGTVAYEQYF
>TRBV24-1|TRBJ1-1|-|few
TGTGCCACCAGTGGGAGTTGGGGTGAAGCTTTCTTT
CATSGSWGEAFF
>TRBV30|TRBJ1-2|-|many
TGTGCCTGGATCCCAGGGTTGGGGGGCTACACCTTC
CAWIPGLGGYTF
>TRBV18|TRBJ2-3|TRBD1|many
TGTGCCAGCTCACCATTGGACAGGGGGATAACAGATACGCAGTATTTT
CASSPLDRGITDTQYF
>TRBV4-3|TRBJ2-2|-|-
TGCGCCAGCAGCCAAGATGGGAGAGCGAGCACCGGGGAGCTGTTTTTT
CASSQDGRASTGELFF
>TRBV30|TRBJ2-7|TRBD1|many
TGTGCCTGGACTAGACAGGGCTACGAGCAGTACTTC
CAWTRQGYEQYF
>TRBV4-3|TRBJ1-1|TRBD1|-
TGCGCCAGCAGCCCCCGGACAGGGTTGTATGCTTTCTTT
CASSPRTGLYAFF
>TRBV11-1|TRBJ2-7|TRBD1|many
TGTGCCAGCAGCCTCCAGACAGGGAGCCCCTACGAGCAGTACTTC
CASSLQTGSPYEQYF
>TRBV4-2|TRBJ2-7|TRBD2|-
TGTGCCAGCAGCCAACCGGGACTACCTCTCGATCAAGACGAGCAGTACTTC
CASSQPGLPLDQDEQYF
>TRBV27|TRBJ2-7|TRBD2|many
TGTGCCAGCAGTTACCGGGTACTAGCGGGAGAAGTTAACGAGCAGTACTTC
CASSYRVLAGEVNEQYF
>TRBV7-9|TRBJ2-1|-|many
TGTGCCAGCAGCTTAGGTTCTGTGAACAATGAGCAGTTCTTC
CASSLGSVNNEQFF